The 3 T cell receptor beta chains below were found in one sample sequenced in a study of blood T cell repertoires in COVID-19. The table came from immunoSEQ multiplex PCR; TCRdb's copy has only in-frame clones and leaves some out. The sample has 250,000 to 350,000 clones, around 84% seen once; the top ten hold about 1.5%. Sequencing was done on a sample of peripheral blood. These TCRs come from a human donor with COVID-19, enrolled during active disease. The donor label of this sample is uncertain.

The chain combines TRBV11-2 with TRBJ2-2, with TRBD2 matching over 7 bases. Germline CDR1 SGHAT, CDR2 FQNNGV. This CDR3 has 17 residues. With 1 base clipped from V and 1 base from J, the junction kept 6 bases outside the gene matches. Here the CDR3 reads CASSLALRGMNTGELFF. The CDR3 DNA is TGTGCCAGCAGCTTAGCTTTGCGGGGGATGAACACCGGGGAGCTGTTTTTT. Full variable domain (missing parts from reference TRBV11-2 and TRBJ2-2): EAGVAQSPRYKIIEKRQSVAFWCNPISGHATLYWYQQILGQGPKLLIQFQNNGVVDDSQLPKDRFSAERLKGVDSTLKIQPAKLEDSAVYLCASSLALRGMNTGELFFGEGSRLTVL.

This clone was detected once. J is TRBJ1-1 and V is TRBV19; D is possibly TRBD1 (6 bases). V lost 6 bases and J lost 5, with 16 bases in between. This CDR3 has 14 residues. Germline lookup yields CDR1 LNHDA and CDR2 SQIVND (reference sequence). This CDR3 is CASRKEQGGTEAFF. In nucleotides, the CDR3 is TGTGCCAGTAGAAAGGAACAGGGAGGGACTGAAGCTTTCTTT.

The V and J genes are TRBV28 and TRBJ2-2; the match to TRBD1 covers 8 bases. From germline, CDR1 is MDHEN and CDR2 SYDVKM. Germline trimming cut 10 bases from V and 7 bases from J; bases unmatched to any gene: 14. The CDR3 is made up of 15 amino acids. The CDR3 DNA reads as TGTGCCACTACAAGGGACAGGTCAAGGAACGGGGAGCTGTTTTTT. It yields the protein CATTRDRSRNGELFF. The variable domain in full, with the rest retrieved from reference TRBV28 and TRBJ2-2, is DVKVTQSSRYLVKRTGEKVFLECVQDMDHENMFWYRQDPGLGLRLIYFSYDVKMKEKGDIPEGYSVSREKKERFSLILESASTNQTSMYLCATTRDRSRNGELFFGEGSRLTVL.